These 30 T cell receptor beta chains were sequenced from one sample in a study of T cell changes during pregnancy in multiple sclerosis. Sequencing was performed with immunoSEQ multiplex PCR; in TCRdb, only in-frame clones are kept and a portion is missing. Here the sample spans about 60,000 clones, roughly nine tenths being singletons. The sample here was CD4+ T cells from peripheral blood mononuclear cells, taken in the second trimester of pregnancy. These receptor sequences come from a female donor with multiple sclerosis, enrolled in a pregnancy study.

This clone has just a few counts. The chain recombines TRBV27 with TRBJ1-6, with D uncertain. V lost 2 bases, J lost 8 bases, and 16 bases lay in between. Germline CDR1 and CDR2: MNHEY and SMNVEV (reference sequence). The CDR3 has 16 amino acids. The CDR3: CASSLGPGLPYSPLHF. In DNA, the CDR3 is TGTGCCAGCAGTTTAGGACCGGGATTGCCGTATTCACCCCTCCACTTT.

The rearrangement joins TRBV6-1 to TRBJ1-6; D may be TRBD1 (6 bases). CDR3 length equals 14 residues. Looked up from germline, CDR1 is MNHNS and CDR2 is SASEGT. V lost 7 bases, J lost 1 base, and 8 bases lay in between. This chain's CDR3 is CASIRGSYNSPLHF. The CDR3 coding sequence is TGTGCCAGCATCAGGGGTTCCTATAATTCACCCCTCCACTTT.

The rearrangement uses TRBV18 and TRBJ2-1, with 14 positions matching TRBD2. This CDR3 has 20 amino acids. V dropped 3 bases and J dropped 0; count of bases not matched to a gene: 10. Germline V gives CDR1 KGHSH, CDR2 LQKENI. The CDR3 coding sequence is TGTGCCAGCTCACCGAACCGGAGGACTAGCGGGGGGAGCTCCTACAATGAGCAGTTCTTC. It yields the protein CASSPNRRTSGGSSYNEQFF.

CDR3 DNA: TGTGCCAGCAGTGTAGCGGGAGGGGGAACAGATACGCAGTATTTT. It codes for CASSVAGGGTDTQYF. The chain has TRBV28 and TRBJ2-3, with TRBD2 identical over 11 bases. V gave up 5 bases and J gave up 3 bases; unmatched junction bases: 4. CDR3 length equals 15 residues. The germline CDR1 and CDR2 sequences are MDHEN and SYDVKM.

This chain links TRBV7-8 with TRBJ2-6; TRBD1 might be the D (6 bases). Germline V gene sequence: CDR1 SGHVS, CDR2 FQNEAQ. V lost 2 bases to trimming and J lost 0 bases, with 11 bases between them. The CDR3 length is 17 residues. DNA for the CDR3: TGTGCCAGCAGCTTAACAGGGCGCACCTCTGGGGCCAACGTCCTGACTTTC. Translation gives CASSLTGRTSGANVLTF.

The chain joins TRBV27 to TRBJ1-1; 8 positions match TRBD1. Per germline, CDR1 MNHEY and CDR2 SMNVEV (reference sequence). V dropped 3 bases and J dropped 0; count of bases not matched to a gene: 3. The CDR3 is made up of 15 amino acids. The chain's CDR3 is CASSFGTGLNTEAFF. The CDR3 nucleotides are TGTGCCAGCAGTTTCGGGACAGGCTTGAACACTGAAGCTTTCTTT.

This chain joins TRBV19 and TRBJ1-4; D gene uncertain. The CDR3 is 15 amino acids. V lost 3 bases to trimming and J lost 0 bases, with 8 bases between them. In germline, CDR1 is LNHDA, CDR2 SQIVND (reference sequence). The CDR3 loop is CASSISTTTNEKLFF. The CDR3 DNA is TGTGCCAGTAGTATTTCGACAACAACTAATGAAAAACTGTTTTTT.

The chain couples TRBV6-5 to TRBJ1-2, with 8 bases matching TRBD1. Looked up from germline, CDR1 is MNHEY and CDR2 is SVGAGI. V was clipped by 5 bases and J by 6 bases; unmatched bases: 2. This CDR3 comprises 12 residues. This CDR3 is CASSRTGNGYTF. DNA of the CDR3: TGTGCCAGCAGTCGGACAGGGAATGGCTACACCTTC.

V is TRBV30 and J is TRBJ1-4, with 9 bases lining up with TRBD1. Germline lookup yields CDR1 GTSNPN and CDR2 SVGIG (reference sequence). V was clipped by 1 base and J by 4 bases; unmatched bases: 4. This CDR3 contains 15 residues. CDR3 DNA: TGTGCCTGGAGTGCTACGGGACAGGGTAATGAAAAACTGTTTTTT. It yields the protein CAWSATGQGNEKLFF.

This chain uses TRBV4-2 with TRBJ2-1; TRBD2 matches at 8 bases. Trimming at V came to 3 bases and at J to 4 bases, leaving 17 bases not matched to a gene. This CDR3 is 19 amino acids long. CDR1 and CDR2 (germline): LGHNA, YNFKEQ. CDR3 residues: CASSHDRPLELAAYNEQFF. CDR3 nucleotides: TGTGCCAGCAGCCATGATCGACCCTTGGAACTAGCGGCTTACAATGAGCAGTTCTTC.

The chain couples TRBV9 to TRBJ2-6, with 7 bases that match TRBD2. CDR1 is SGDLS and CDR2 is YYNGEE in the germline V gene. Germline trimming cut 0 bases from V and 2 bases from J; bases unmatched to any gene: 5. The CDR3 has 17 residues. The CDR3 DNA follows: TGTGCCAGCAGCGTAGGGGAGGGTGGGACTGGGGCCAACGTCCTGACTTTC. This translates into CASSVGEGGTGANVLTF.

The V call is TRBV18, the J call TRBJ2-7; D perhaps matches TRBD1 (5 bases). Per the germline V gene, CDR1 is KGHSH and CDR2 is LQKENI. V lost 3 bases and J lost 0, with 12 bases in between. The CDR3 is made up of 15 amino acids. The DNA of the CDR3 is TGTGCCAGCTCACCCCGACAGCTGAACTCCTACGAGCAGTACTTC. This encodes CASSPRQLNSYEQYF.

V and J are TRBV6-5 and TRBJ2-2; D uncertain. V was trimmed by 5 bases and J by 4 bases, leaving 8 bases between them. Germline CDR1 MNHEY, CDR2 SVGAGI. CDR3 length: 13 amino acids. This CDR3 reads CASSVTSTGELFF. The CDR3, as DNA: TGTGCCAGCAGTGTAACGAGCACCGGGGAGCTGTTTTTT.

V gene TRBV28 combines with J gene TRBJ1-4; no clear D gene. Germline lookup yields CDR1 MDHEN and CDR2 SYDVKM. Deletions cut 5 bases from V and 8 bases from J, with 21 bases between. CDR3 length: 16 residues. DNA for the CDR3: TGTGCCAGCAGTAGGATAAGTGGTCAGCTAGGCGAAAAACTGTTTTTT. It yields the protein CASSRISGQLGEKLFF.

The chain links TRBV5-4 to TRBJ2-5; a possible D gene is TRBD2 (6 bases). CDR1 and CDR2 from the germline V gene are SGHNT and YYREEE (reference sequence). The CDR3 spans 15 residues. Trimming stripped 4 bases from V and 5 bases from J, with 18 bases between. The CDR3: CASSDYSREVETQYF. CDR3 coding DNA: TGTGCCAGCAGCGACTATTCTAGGGAGGTGGAGACCCAGTACTTC.

This sequence joins TRBV19 and TRBJ2-5; no clear D gene. V dropped 10 bases and J dropped 2 bases, with 17 bases sitting between them. The CDR3 loop spans 14 amino acids. CDR1 LNHDA and CDR2 SQIVND come from the germline V gene (reference sequence). The CDR3 nucleotides are TGTGCCACCTCTTTTGGTCGGTTACAAGAGACCCAGTACTTC. Protein product: CATSFGRLQETQYF.

This chain links TRBV6-1 with TRBJ1-2; 9 positions match TRBD1. Germline V lookup: CDR1 MNHNS, CDR2 SASEGT. V shed 6 bases, J shed 6 bases, and the junction held 8 bases outside the gene matches. The CDR3 runs to 14 residues. CDR3 in DNA: TGTGCCAGCAGGGGGACAGGGTTGGACAATGGCTACACCTTC. Translated: CASRGTGLDNGYTF.

The chain combines TRBV18 with TRBJ2-5, with a weak D call TRBD2 (5 bases). The germline V gene encodes CDR1 KGHSH and CDR2 LQKENI. V was clipped by 3 bases and J by 1 base, with 12 bases between them. There are 15 residues in the CDR3. In nucleotides, the CDR3 is TGTGCCAGCTCACCCCTGGGCAGCGGCCAAGAGACCCAGTACTTC. It yields the protein CASSPLGSGQETQYF.

The V gene is TRBV29-1, the J gene TRBJ1-1, with a possible D match to TRBD1 (5 bases). V was cut by 7 bases and J by 4 bases, with 22 bases left in between. This CDR3 is built from 15 residues. Germline V gene sequence: CDR1 SQVTM, CDR2 ANQGSEA. In DNA form, the CDR3 reads TGCAGCGCAACAGCCCCGGGGGAGAGGGGCACTGAAGCTTTCTTT. Its translation is CSATAPGERGTEAFF.

V and J are TRBV6-5 and TRBJ1-2; D not certain. Germline V gene data show CDR1 as MNHEY and CDR2 as SVGAGI. The CDR3 sequence is 15 residues long. V was pared by 8 bases and J by 2 bases, with 18 bases between. The CDR3 loop is CASQPSLGANYGYTF. The CDR3 region has the DNA TGTGCCAGCCAGCCATCCTTAGGAGCGAACTATGGCTACACCTTC.

The V gene is TRBV13, the J gene TRBJ2-7; possible D gene TRBD1, 7 bases. Per germline, CDR1 PRHDT and CDR2 FYEKMQ (reference sequence). V lost 6 bases to trimming and J lost 0 bases, with 15 bases between them. This CDR3 comprises 15 residues. The CDR3 loop is CASRDRRGVSYEQYF. The CDR3 region has the DNA TGTGCCAGCAGGGATCGCAGGGGGGTCTCCTACGAGCAGTACTTC.

The V and J genes are TRBV30 and TRBJ1-2, with TRBD1 matching over 9 bases. CDR3 length equals 14 residues. In germline, CDR1 is GTSNPN, CDR2 SVGIG (reference sequence). V was clipped by 3 bases and J by 4 bases; unmatched bases: 6. The CDR3 sequence: CAWSLTGGPYGYTF. CDR3 bases: TGTGCCTGGAGCCTCACAGGGGGCCCCTATGGCTACACCTTC.

V is TRBV7-9 and J is TRBJ1-1; weak D call: TRBD1 (5 bases). Germline V gene lookup returns CDR1 SEHNR and CDR2 FQNEAQ (reference sequence). The CDR3 is 13 amino acids. With 2 bases removed from V and 4 bases from J, the gap between germline ends came to 8 bases. This chain's CDR3 is CASSLLQGTEAFF. The CDR3 nucleotides are TGTGCCAGCAGCTTATTGCAGGGCACTGAAGCTTTCTTT.

The chain uses TRBV2 and TRBJ2-3, with 8 nucleotides matching TRBD2. This CDR3 region has 16 residues. V was pared by 8 bases and J by 0 bases, with 10 bases of the junction left unmatched. Germline lookup yields CDR1 SNHLY and CDR2 FYNNEI. The CDR3 sequence: CASRLDGGVSTDTQYF. Written as DNA, the CDR3 is TGTGCCAGCCGACTCGACGGGGGGGTTAGCACAGATACGCAGTATTTT.

The rearrangement joins TRBV7-9 to TRBJ1-3, with TRBD1 matching over 7 bases. Germline V lookup: CDR1 SEHNR, CDR2 FQNEAQ (reference sequence). The CDR3 totals 13 residues. V shed 7 bases and J 4 bases; nucleotides not matched to a gene: 4. CDR3: CASKQGQGNTIYF. The CDR3 DNA follows: TGTGCCAGCAAACAGGGGCAGGGAAACACCATATATTTT.

The chain has TRBV28 and TRBJ2-1; D perhaps matches TRBD2 (5 bases). Trimming pared 2 bases from V and 5 bases from J, leaving 10 bases between. Per germline, CDR1 MDHEN and CDR2 SYDVKM. The CDR3 spans 14 residues. The CDR3 region is CASSLGGVHNEQFF. As DNA, the CDR3 is TGTGCCAGCAGTTTAGGAGGTGTCCACAATGAGCAGTTCTTC.

This chain uses TRBV6-5 with TRBJ2-7; weak D call: TRBD2 (8 bases). Germline lookup yields CDR1 MNHEY and CDR2 SVGAGI. With 4 bases removed from V and 6 bases from J, the gap between germline ends came to 22 bases. CDR3 length: 16 amino acids. CDR3 loop: CASSSGGGRVSGEQYF. The CDR3 bases are TGTGCCAGCAGTTCGGGAGGGGGCAGGGTATCGGGCGAGCAGTACTTC.

The rearrangement links TRBV29-1 to TRBJ1-1; TRBD1 is a possible D gene (5 bases). V was clipped by 0 bases and J by 0 bases, with 11 bases between them. The CDR3 extends over 15 amino acids. Germline V gene lookup returns CDR1 SQVTM and CDR2 ANQGSEA. This CDR3 is CSVEEGHGMNTEAFF. The CDR3 bases are TGCAGCGTTGAAGAGGGGCACGGAATGAACACTGAAGCTTTCTTT.

This clone was seen only a few times. The chain links TRBV6-1 to TRBJ2-7, with 8 bases aligning to TRBD2. Looked up from germline, CDR1 is MNHNS and CDR2 is SASEGT. This CDR3 is 13 amino acids long. With 5 bases clipped from V and 2 bases from J, the junction kept 2 bases outside the gene matches. The CDR3 loop reads CASSTGGTYEQYF. CDR3 DNA sequence: TGTGCCAGCAGTACGGGGGGGACCTACGAGCAGTACTTC.

The chain employs TRBV11-3 and TRBJ1-1; D is possibly TRBD1 (6 bases). Trimming left V 8 bases short and J 2 bases short, with 15 bases between. The CDR3 is made up of 14 amino acids. Germline V gene sequence: CDR1 SGHNT, CDR2 YENEEA. Here the CDR3 DNA reads TGTGCCAGCTCCCTTGGGGGCCCCAACACTGAAGCTTTCTTT. It specifies CASSLGGPNTEAFF. The full variable domain, rest sourced from reference TRBV11-3 and TRBJ1-1, is EAGVVQSPRYKIIEKKQPVAFWCNPISGHNTLYWYLQNLGQGPELLIRYENEEAVDDSQLPKDRFSAERLKGVDSTLKIQPAELGDSAVYLCASSLGGPNTEAFFGQGTRLTVV.